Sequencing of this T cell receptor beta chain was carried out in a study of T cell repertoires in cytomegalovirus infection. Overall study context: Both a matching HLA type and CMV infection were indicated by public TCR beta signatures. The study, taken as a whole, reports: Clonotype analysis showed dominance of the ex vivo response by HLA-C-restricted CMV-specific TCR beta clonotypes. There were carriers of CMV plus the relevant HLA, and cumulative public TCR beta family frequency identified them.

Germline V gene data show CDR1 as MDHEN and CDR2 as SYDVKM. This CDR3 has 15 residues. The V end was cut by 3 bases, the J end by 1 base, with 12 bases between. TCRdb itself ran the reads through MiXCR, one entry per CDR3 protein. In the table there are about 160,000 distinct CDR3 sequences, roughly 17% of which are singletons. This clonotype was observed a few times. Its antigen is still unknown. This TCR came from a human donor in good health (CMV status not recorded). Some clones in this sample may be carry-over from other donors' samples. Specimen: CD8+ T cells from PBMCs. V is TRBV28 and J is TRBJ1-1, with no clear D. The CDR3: CASSFLRAGNTEAFF. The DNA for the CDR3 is TGTGCCAGCAGTTTCCTCCGGGCGGGGAACACTGAAGCTTTCTTT.